The 19 T cell receptor beta chains below come from one sample, sequenced in a study of T cell responses to AZD1222 COVID-19 vaccine. This table comes from immunoSEQ multiplex PCR, and its TCRdb copy is limited to in-frame clones, with some not included. The data show over 120,000 clones, 80% to 90% seen once. This specimen was peripheral blood, taken on day 0 of AZD1222 vaccination. The receptors derive from an adult in good health.

The chain joins TRBV5-1 to TRBJ1-5, with 7 bases aligning to TRBD1. In germline, CDR1 is SGHRS, CDR2 YFSETQ. The CDR3 spans 18 residues. V lost 4 bases and J lost 0; bases outside the gene matches: 13. The CDR3 reads CASSHRDRQMSSNQPQHF. Here the CDR3 DNA reads TGCGCCAGCAGCCACCGGGACAGACAAATGAGTAGCAATCAGCCCCAGCATTTT.

The rearrangement uses TRBV28 and TRBJ2-1, with 8 bases aligning to TRBD1. This CDR3 spans 16 amino acids. The germline CDR1 and CDR2 sequences are MDHEN and SYDVKM. V lost 2 bases to trimming and J lost 5 bases; unmatched junction nucleotides: 8. For the CDR3, the DNA is TGTGCCAGCAGTTTAGGACCCAGGGGGCTTGACAATGAGCAGTTCTTC. Translation: CASSLGPRGLDNEQFF.

V gene TRBV7-2 combines with J gene TRBJ2-7, with unresolved D. The germline CDR1 and CDR2 sequences are SGHTA and FQGNSA. The CDR3 length is 11 residues. Trimming removed 1 base from V and 6 bases from J, with 4 bases in between. As DNA, the CDR3 is TGTGCCAGCAGCTTAGGCCTCGAGCAGTACTTC. The encoded protein is CASSLGLEQYF.

J is TRBJ2-2 and V is TRBV12-3 or TRBV12-4; D uncertain. The ends were cut back, 6 bases at V and 2 bases at J, with 4 bases in the middle. The CDR3 is 12 amino acids. This chain's CDR3 is CASRYNTGELFF. As DNA, the CDR3 is TGTGCCAGCAGATACAACACCGGGGAGCTGTTTTTT.

The V and J genes are TRBV7-9 and TRBJ1-1; no definite D call. CDR3 size: 12 residues. Deletions cut 3 bases from V and 6 bases from J, with 8 bases between. Germline CDR1 reads SEHNR; CDR2 reads FQNEAQ (reference sequence). CDR3 sequence reads: CASSFVEPEAFF. CDR3 DNA: TGTGCCAGCAGCTTCGTGGAGCCTGAAGCTTTCTTT.

V and J are TRBV5-1 and TRBJ2-7; unclear D gene. This CDR3 is built from 12 residues. Trimming took 0 bases from V and 3 from J, leaving 4 bases between them. CDR1 SGHRS and CDR2 YFSETQ come from the germline V gene. The CDR3: CASSLGYYEQYF. The CDR3 bases are TGCGCCAGCAGCTTGGGGTACTACGAGCAGTACTTC.

This clone appeared a few times. Other DNA sequences from this sample encode an identical CDR3 as well. The J gene is TRBJ1-5, the V gene TRBV2, with D hard to call. This CDR3 region has 12 residues. The V and J ends lost 3 bases and 2 bases respectively, with 2 bases between them. The V gene's germline CDR1 is SNHLY and CDR2 FYNNEI. The CDR3 coding sequence is TGTGCCAGCAGTGAGGGCAATCAGCCCCAGCATTTT. Protein sequence: CASSEGNQPQHF. Full variable domain (remainder filled in from reference TRBV2 and TRBJ1-5): EPEVTQTPSHQVTQMGQEVILRCVPISNHLYFYWYRQILGQKVEFLVSFYNNEISEKSEIFDDQFSVERPDGSNFTLKIRSTKLEDSAMYFCASSEGNQPQHFGDGTRLSIL.

The chain carries TRBV6-6 and TRBJ1-3; D not resolved. The CDR3 extends over 14 amino acids. Germline CDR1 MNHNY, CDR2 SVGAGI (reference sequence). Between the trimmed V and J ends, which lost 7 bases and 0 bases, there was a span of 10 bases. The DNA of the CDR3 is TGTGCCAGCACTCCCGAGAACTCTGGAAACACCATATATTTT. This translates into CASTPENSGNTIYF.

The genes are TRBV4-2 and TRBJ1-1; D uncertain. Trimming took off 4 bases at V and 3 bases at J, with 12 bases between the two ends. Germline CDR1 is LGHNA and CDR2 is YNFKEQ. This CDR3 region has 14 residues. Written as DNA, the CDR3 is TGTGCCAGCAGCCGACTTGGGGTCGACACTGAAGCTTTCTTT. It codes for CASSRLGVDTEAFF.

In nucleotides, the CDR3 is TGCGCCAGCAGCGCGACTAGCGGGGCCTACAATGAGCAGTTCTTC. Protein: CASSATSGAYNEQFF. The genes are TRBV5-1 and TRBJ2-1; TRBD2 matches 11 bases. The CDR3 runs to 15 residues. After removal of 4 bases from V and 2 bases from J, the junction contained 2 bases not matched to a gene. Per germline, CDR1 SGHRS and CDR2 YFSETQ.

The chain recombines TRBV30 with TRBJ1-6; D is undetermined. This CDR3 has 15 amino acids. The germline V gene encodes CDR1 GTSNPN and CDR2 SVGIG (reference sequence). With 3 bases removed from V and 0 bases from J, the gap between germline ends came to 9 bases. CDR3 residues: CAWRSMSSYNSPLHF. CDR3 coding DNA: TGTGCCTGGAGGTCAATGAGCTCCTATAATTCACCCCTCCACTTT.

The chain joins TRBV19 to TRBJ1-2, with D uncertain. CDR3 length equals 11 residues. The ends were cut back, 3 bases at V and 7 bases at J, with 6 bases in the middle. From germline, CDR1 is LNHDA and CDR2 SQIVND (reference sequence). The DNA for the CDR3 is TGTGCCAGTAGTATCGGGGTTGGCTACACCTTC. This translates into CASSIGVGYTF.

This clone occurred once. In nucleotides, the CDR3 is TGTGCCAGCAGTGAGAACGGCCCCTACGAGCAGTACTTC. Translation gives CASSENGPYEQYF. The V call is TRBV2, the J call TRBJ2-7; D ambiguous. Per germline, CDR1 SNHLY and CDR2 FYNNEI. V gave up 3 bases and J gave up 2 bases, with 8 bases separating them. The CDR3 has 13 amino acids.

The J gene is TRBJ1-5, the V gene TRBV27; D is ambiguous. Germline lookup yields CDR1 MNHEY and CDR2 SMNVEV (reference sequence). This CDR3 region has 13 residues. V lost 8 bases to trimming and J lost 0 bases, with 8 bases between them. CDR3 coding DNA: TGTGCCAGCCGAGAGGATAGCAATCAGCCCCAGCATTTT. It translates to CASREDSNQPQHF.

This sequence joins TRBV2 and TRBJ1-6, with 7 bases fitting TRBD1. The CDR3 has 15 amino acids. CDR1 is SNHLY and CDR2 is FYNNEI in the germline V gene. V was pared by 6 bases and J by 0 bases, with 2 bases of the junction left unmatched. The CDR3 DNA reads as TGTGCCAGCAGATCAGGGGGCTCCTATAATTCACCCCTCCACTTT. Translating gives CASRSGGSYNSPLHF.

This clone was seen more than once but under ten times. The chain employs TRBV4-1 and TRBJ2-1, with no clear D. Trimming removed 0 bases at V and 4 bases at J, with 4 bases between. Germline V CDR1 and CDR2: MGHRA, YSYEKL. There are 13 residues in the CDR3. CDR3 sequence: CASSQDLYNEQFF. In DNA form, the CDR3 reads TGCGCCAGCAGCCAAGATTTATACAATGAGCAGTTCTTC.

The chain carries TRBV2 and TRBJ1-1, with D hard to call. The CDR3 sequence is 13 residues long. Germline loops: CDR1 SNHLY, CDR2 FYNNEI. Trimming stripped 11 bases from V and 0 bases from J, with 13 bases between. The DNA of the CDR3 is TGTGCCGGAACGATACAGCTGAACACTGAAGCTTTCTTT. Protein product: CAGTIQLNTEAFF.

As concerns this clone: As the CDR3 is not closed by the conserved phenylalanine or tryptophan, this likely results from a read error. No DNA is shown, since the ends of the CDR3 on it are uncertain; the CDR3 is the one TCRdb lists. CDR3 residues: CASSSPGTI. V gene TRBV21-1 combines with J gene TRBJ2-7. TRBV21-1 is described as a pseudogene. Both ends counted, the CDR3 spans 9 residues.

The CDR3 protein is CASSVAPTGNNEQFF. The CDR3 DNA reads as TGTGCCAGCAGCGTAGCACCTACTGGCAACAATGAGCAGTTCTTC. This rearrangement joins TRBV9 to TRBJ2-1; D remains ambiguous. This CDR3 has 15 residues. The germline V gene has CDR1 SGDLS and CDR2 YYNGEE. V was pared by 0 bases and J by 5 bases, with 12 bases between. Based on the CDR3 plus reference TRBV9 and TRBJ2-1, the full variable domain is DSGVTQTPKHLITATGQRVTLRCSPRSGDLSVYWYQQSLDQGLQFLIQYYNGEERAKGNILERFSAQQFPDLHSELNLSSLELGDSALYFCASSVAPTGNNEQFFGPGTRLTVL.